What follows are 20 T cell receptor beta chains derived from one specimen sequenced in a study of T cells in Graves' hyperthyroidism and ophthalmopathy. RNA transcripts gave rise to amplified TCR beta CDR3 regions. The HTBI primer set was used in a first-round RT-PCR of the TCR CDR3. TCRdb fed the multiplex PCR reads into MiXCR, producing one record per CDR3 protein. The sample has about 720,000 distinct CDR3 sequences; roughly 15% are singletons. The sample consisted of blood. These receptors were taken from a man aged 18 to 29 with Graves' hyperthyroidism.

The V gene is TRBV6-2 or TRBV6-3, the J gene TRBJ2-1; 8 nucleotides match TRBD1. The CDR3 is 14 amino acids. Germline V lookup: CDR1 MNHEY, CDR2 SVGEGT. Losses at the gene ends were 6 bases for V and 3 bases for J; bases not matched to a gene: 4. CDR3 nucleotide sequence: TGTGCCAGCAGGGCCGGGACAGGCTACAATGAGCAGTTCTTC. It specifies CASRAGTGYNEQFF.

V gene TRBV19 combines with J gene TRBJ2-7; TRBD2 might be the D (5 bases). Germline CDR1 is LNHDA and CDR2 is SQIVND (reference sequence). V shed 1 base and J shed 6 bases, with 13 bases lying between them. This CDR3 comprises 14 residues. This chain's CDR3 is CASSIGWTAPEQYF. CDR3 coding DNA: TGTGCCAGTAGTATAGGTTGGACTGCTCCCGAGCAGTACTTC.

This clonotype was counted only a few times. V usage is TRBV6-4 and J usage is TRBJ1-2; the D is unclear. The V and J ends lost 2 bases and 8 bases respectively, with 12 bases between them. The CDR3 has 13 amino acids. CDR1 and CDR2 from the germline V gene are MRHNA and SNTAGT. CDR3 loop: CASSDDWGLGYTF. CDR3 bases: TGTGCCAGCAGTGACGATTGGGGTCTCGGCTACACCTTC.

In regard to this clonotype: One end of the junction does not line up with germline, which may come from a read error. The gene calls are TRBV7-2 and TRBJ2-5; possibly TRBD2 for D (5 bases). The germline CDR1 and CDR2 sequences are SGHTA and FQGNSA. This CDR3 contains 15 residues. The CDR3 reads CASSQGPGNQETQYF. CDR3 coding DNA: TGCGCCAGCAGCCAAGGCCCGGGAAACCAAGAGACCCAGTACTTC.

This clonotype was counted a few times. This chain's CDR3 is CASSLGAGGLYEQFF. DNA for the CDR3: TGTGCCAGCAGCTTAGGGGCGGGAGGGCTTTATGAGCAGTTCTTC. The rearrangement uses TRBV7-8 and TRBJ2-1; 9 positions match TRBD2. The germline V gene has CDR1 SGHVS and CDR2 FQNEAQ. V trimming: 1 base; J trimming: 8 bases; junction bases outside the gene matches: 6. The CDR3 runs to 15 residues.

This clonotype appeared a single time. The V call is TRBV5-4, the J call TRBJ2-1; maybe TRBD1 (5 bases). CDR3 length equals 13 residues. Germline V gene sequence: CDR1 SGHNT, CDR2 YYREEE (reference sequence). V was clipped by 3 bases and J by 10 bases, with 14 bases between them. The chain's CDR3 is CASSSDSPREQFF. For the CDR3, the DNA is TGTGCCAGCAGCTCCGACAGCCCGAGGGAGCAGTTCTTC.

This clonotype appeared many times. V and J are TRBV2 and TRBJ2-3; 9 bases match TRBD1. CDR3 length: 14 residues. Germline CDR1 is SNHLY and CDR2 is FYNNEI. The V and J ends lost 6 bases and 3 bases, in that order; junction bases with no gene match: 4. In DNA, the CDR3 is TGTGCCAGCAGAACCGGGACAGGGACAGATACGCAGTATTTT. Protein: CASRTGTGTDTQYF.

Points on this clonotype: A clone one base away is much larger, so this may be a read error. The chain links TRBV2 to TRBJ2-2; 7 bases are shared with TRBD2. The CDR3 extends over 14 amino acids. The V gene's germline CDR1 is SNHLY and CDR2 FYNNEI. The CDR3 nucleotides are TGTGCCAGCAGTGTGGGGGGAGGGCCCGGGGAGCTGCTTTTT. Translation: CASSVGGGPGELLF.

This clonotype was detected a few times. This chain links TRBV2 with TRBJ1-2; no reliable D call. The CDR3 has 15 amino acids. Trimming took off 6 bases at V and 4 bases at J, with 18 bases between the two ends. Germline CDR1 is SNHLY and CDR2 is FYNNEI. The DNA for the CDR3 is TGTGCCAGCAGAGGCCCTTTGGGCCCGGCCTATGGCTACACCTTC. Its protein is CASRGPLGPAYGYTF. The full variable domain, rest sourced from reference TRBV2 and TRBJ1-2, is EPEVTQTPSHQVTQMGQEVILRCVPISNHLYFYWYRQILGQKVEFLVSFYNNEISEKSEIFDDQFSVERPDGSNFTLKIRSTKLEDSAMYFCASRGPLGPAYGYTFGSGTRLTVV.

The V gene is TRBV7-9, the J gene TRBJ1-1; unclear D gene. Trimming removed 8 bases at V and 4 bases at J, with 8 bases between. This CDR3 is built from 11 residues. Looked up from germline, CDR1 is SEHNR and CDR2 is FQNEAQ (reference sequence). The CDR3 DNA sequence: TGTGCCAGCCTGAAGATCACTGAAGCTTTCTTT. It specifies CASLKITEAFF. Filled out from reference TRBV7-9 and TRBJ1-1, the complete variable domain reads DTGVSQNPRHKITKRGQNVTFRCDPISEHNRLYWYRQTLGQGPEFLTYFQNEAQLEKSRLLSDRFSAERPKGSFSTLEIQRTEQGDSAMYLCASLKITEAFFGQGTRLTVV.

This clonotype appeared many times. In nucleotides, the CDR3 is TGTGCTAGTGGTTTGGTCCGGACAGGGGACAACCTCGCAGATACGCAGTATTTT. It codes for CASGLVRTGDNLADTQYF. The V gene is TRBV12-5, the J gene TRBJ2-3; 9 nucleotides align to TRBD1. V lost 0 bases to trimming and J lost 4 bases; unmatched junction nucleotides: 11. Germline V gene sequence: CDR1 LGHNT, CDR2 FRNRAP. This CDR3 contains 18 residues.

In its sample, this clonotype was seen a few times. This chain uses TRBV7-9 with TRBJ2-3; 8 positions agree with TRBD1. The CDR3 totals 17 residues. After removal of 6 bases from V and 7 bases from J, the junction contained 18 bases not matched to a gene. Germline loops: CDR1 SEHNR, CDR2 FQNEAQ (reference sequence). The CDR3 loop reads CASRSPGGSLLGNTQYF. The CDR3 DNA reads TGTGCCAGCAGGTCTCCAGGGGGCTCCCTCCTCGGCAATACGCAGTATTTT.

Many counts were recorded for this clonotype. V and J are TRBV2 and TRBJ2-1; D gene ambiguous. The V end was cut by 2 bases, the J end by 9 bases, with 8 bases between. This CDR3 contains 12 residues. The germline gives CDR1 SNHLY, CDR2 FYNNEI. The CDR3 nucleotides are TGTGCCAGCAGTGAAAACGTGGGTGAGCAGTTCTTC. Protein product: CASSENVGEQFF.

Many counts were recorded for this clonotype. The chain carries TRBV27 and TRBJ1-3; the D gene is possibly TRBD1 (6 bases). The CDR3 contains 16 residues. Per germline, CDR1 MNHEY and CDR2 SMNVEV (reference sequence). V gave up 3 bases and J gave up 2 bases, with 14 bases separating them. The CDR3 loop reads CASSFTQDRTGNTIYF. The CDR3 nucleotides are TGTGCCAGCAGTTTCACCCAGGACAGAACTGGAAACACCATATATTTT.

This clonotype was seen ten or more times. CDR3 protein: CSVVEPFSYNEQFF. Here the CDR3 DNA reads TGCAGTGTCGTGGAGCCCTTCTCCTACAATGAGCAGTTCTTC. V gene TRBV20-1 combines with J gene TRBJ2-1; D call uncertain. The CDR3 loop spans 14 amino acids. Deletions cut 7 bases from V and 0 bases from J, with 13 bases between. Germline V gives CDR1 DFQATT, CDR2 SNEGSKA (reference sequence).

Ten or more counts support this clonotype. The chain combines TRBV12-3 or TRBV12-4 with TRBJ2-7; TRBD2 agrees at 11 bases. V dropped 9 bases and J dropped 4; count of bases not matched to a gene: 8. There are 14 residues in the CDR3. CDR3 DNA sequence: TGTGCCAGTGTTAGTAGCGGGAGGGAGTACGAGCAGTACTTC. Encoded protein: CASVSSGREYEQYF.

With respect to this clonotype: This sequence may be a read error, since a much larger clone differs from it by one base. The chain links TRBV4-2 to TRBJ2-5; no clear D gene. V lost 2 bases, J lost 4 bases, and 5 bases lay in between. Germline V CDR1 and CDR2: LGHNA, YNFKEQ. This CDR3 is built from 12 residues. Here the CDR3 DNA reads TGTGCCAGCAGCCAATCCCCAGAGACCCAGTACTTC. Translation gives CASSQSPETQYF.

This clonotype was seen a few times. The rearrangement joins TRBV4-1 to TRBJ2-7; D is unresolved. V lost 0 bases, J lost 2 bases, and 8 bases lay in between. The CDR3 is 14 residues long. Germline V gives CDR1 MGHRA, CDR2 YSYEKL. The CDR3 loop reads CASSQDTGPYEQYF. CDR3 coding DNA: TGCGCCAGCAGCCAAGATACCGGACCCTACGAGCAGTACTTC.

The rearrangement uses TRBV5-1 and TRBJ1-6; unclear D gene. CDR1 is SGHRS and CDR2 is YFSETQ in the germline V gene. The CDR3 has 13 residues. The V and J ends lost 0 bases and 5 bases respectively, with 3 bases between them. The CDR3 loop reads CASSLDHNSPLHF. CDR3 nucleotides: TGCGCCAGCAGCTTGGACCATAATTCACCCCTCCACTTT.

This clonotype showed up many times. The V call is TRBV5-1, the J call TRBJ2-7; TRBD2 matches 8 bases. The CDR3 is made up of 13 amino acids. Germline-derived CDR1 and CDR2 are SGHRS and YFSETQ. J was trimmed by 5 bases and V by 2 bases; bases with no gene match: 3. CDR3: CASSLPGRDEQYF. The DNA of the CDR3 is TGCGCCAGCAGCTTACCCGGGAGGGACGAGCAGTACTTC.